The 14 T cell receptor beta chains below come from one sample, sequenced in a study of blood T cell repertoires in COVID-19. Libraries were prepared by immunoSEQ multiplex PCR; TCRdb keeps only in-frame clonotypes and omits some of them. The table lists some 340,000 clones, over 70% of them singletons, with about 3% in the top ten. Sequences were obtained from peripheral blood. The receptors here all came from a man aged 25 to 40 with active or convalescent COVID-19.

The chain has TRBV7-2 and TRBJ1-5; 7 nucleotides agree with TRBD1. V shed 2 bases and J 11 bases; nucleotides not matched to a gene: 15. The CDR3 contains 16 residues. CDR1 is SGHTA and CDR2 is FQGNSA in the germline V gene. The CDR3 here is CASSLNTAGGPGAQHF. The DNA of the CDR3 is TGTGCCAGCAGCTTAAATACGGCAGGGGGGCCCGGGGCCCAGCATTTT.

This rearrangement joins TRBV4-1 to TRBJ2-7; 8 bases fit TRBD2. J lost 3 bases, V lost 0 bases, and 7 bases had no gene match. This CDR3 spans 16 amino acids. Germline assignment: CDR1 MGHRA and CDR2 YSYEKL. This CDR3 reads CASSQEKRGMGYEQYF. The CDR3 nucleotides read TGCGCCAGCAGCCAAGAGAAGCGGGGGATGGGCTACGAGCAGTACTTC.

The genes are TRBV28 and TRBJ2-7, with a possible D match to TRBD2 (6 bases). The V gene's germline CDR1 is MDHEN and CDR2 SYDVKM. The CDR3 loop spans 15 amino acids. Trimming shortened V by 10 bases and J by 6 bases, and 25 bases separated the two germline ends. The CDR3 DNA reads TGTGCCACCTCCGCGGTCCCAGGGCGGGGAGCCGAGCAGTACTTC. Encoded protein: CATSAVPGRGAEQYF. Full variable domain (outside the CDR3, taken from reference TRBV28 and TRBJ2-7): DVKVTQSSRYLVKRTGEKVFLECVQDMDHENMFWYRQDPGLGLRLIYFSYDVKMKEKGDIPEGYSVSREKKERFSLILESASTNQTSMYLCATSAVPGRGAEQYFGPGTRLTVT.

This chain joins TRBV9 and TRBJ2-5; D perhaps matches TRBD2 (5 bases). In germline, CDR1 is SGDLS, CDR2 YYNGEE. The CDR3 is 12 amino acids. The V end was cut by 3 bases, the J end by 5 bases, with 8 bases between. Written as DNA, the CDR3 is TGTGCCAGCAGCGCCAGCGGTGAGACCCAGTACTTC. This encodes CASSASGETQYF.

This clone was recorded once. This chain connects TRBV28 to TRBJ2-2; possibly TRBD1 for D (5 bases). The germline CDR1 and CDR2 sequences are MDHEN and SYDVKM. This CDR3 region has 15 residues. Trimming stripped 3 bases from V and 4 bases from J, with 12 bases between. CDR3 residues: CASSFGRAVTGELFF. The CDR3 DNA follows: TGTGCCAGCAGTTTTGGCAGGGCGGTCACCGGGGAGCTGTTTTTT.

This rearrangement joins TRBV28 to TRBJ1-2; 8 positions agree with TRBD1. Germline CDR1 is MDHEN and CDR2 is SYDVKM. V lost 3 bases, J lost 2 bases, and 2 bases stayed unmatched. There are 14 residues in the CDR3. In nucleotides, the CDR3 is TGTGCCAGCAGTTTCCAGGGGGCGAACTATGGCTACACCTTC. Amino acids: CASSFQGANYGYTF.

A single count supports this clone. The chain is built from TRBV12-3 or TRBV12-4 and TRBJ1-5; D call uncertain. Deletions cut 5 bases from V and 10 bases from J, with 12 bases between. This CDR3 contains 12 residues. This CDR3 is CASSRSAAPQHF. Here the CDR3 DNA reads TGTGCCAGCAGTCGGAGTGCCGCACCCCAGCATTTT.

This sequence joins TRBV29-1 and TRBJ1-1, with TRBD1 matching over 9 bases. V was clipped by 2 bases and J by 3 bases; unmatched bases: 4. The CDR3 loop spans 14 amino acids. Germline CDR1 reads SQVTM; CDR2 reads ANQGSEA. CDR3 sequence reads: CSVESRQGDTEAFF. Here the CDR3 DNA reads TGCAGCGTTGAATCCCGACAGGGGGACACTGAAGCTTTCTTT.

V gene TRBV30 combines with J gene TRBJ1-5, with 8 bases matching TRBD1. CDR3 size: 13 residues. V trimming: 4 bases; J trimming: 5 bases; junction bases outside the gene matches: 4. Germline values: CDR1 GTSNPN, CDR2 SVGIG (reference sequence). Here the CDR3 DNA reads TGTGCCTGGAATCCAGGGGGCGATCAGCCCCAGCATTTT. It translates to CAWNPGGDQPQHF. The complete variable domain, with remaining parts taken from reference TRBV30 and TRBJ1-5, reads SQTIHQWPATLVQPVGSPLSLECTVEGTSNPNLYWYRQAAGRGLQLLFYSVGIGQISSEVPQNLSASRPQDRQFILSSKKLLLSDSGFYLCAWNPGGDQPQHFGDGTRLSIL.

In DNA, the CDR3 is TGTGCCAGCAGCTTCACTACCGGGACAGGGGGTGGCTACACCTTC. Translated: CASSFTTGTGGGYTF. The chain has TRBV7-2 and TRBJ1-2, with TRBD1 matching 11 bases. V lost 3 bases to trimming and J lost 7 bases; unmatched junction nucleotides: 7. This CDR3 is built from 15 residues. CDR1 is SGHTA and CDR2 is FQGNSA in the germline V gene. Looking up the rest from reference TRBV7-2 and TRBJ1-2 gives the full variable domain: GAGVSQSPSNKVTEKGKDVELRCDPISGHTALYWYRQSLGQGLEFLIYFQGNSAPDKSGLPSDRFSAERTGGSVSTLTIQRTQQEDSAVYLCASSFTTGTGGGYTFGSGTRLTVV.

This chain connects TRBV6-2 or TRBV6-3 to TRBJ2-3, with 9 bases identical to TRBD1. CDR1 and CDR2 from the germline V gene are MNHEY and SVGEGT. The ends lost 5 bases at V and 1 base at J; junction bases unmatched: 7. The CDR3 runs 16 residues. The CDR3 spells CASSRTGVEGTDTQYF. For the CDR3, the DNA is TGTGCCAGCAGTCGGACAGGGGTCGAGGGCACAGATACGCAGTATTTT.

This clone was seen many times. This sequence joins TRBV12-3 or TRBV12-4 and TRBJ1-2; no reliable D call. This CDR3 region has 12 residues. The V gene lost 3 bases and the J gene lost 7 bases, with 9 bases spanning the gap. The CDR3 DNA sequence: TGTGCCAGCAGTTTCTTTTCTTCTGGCTACACCTTC. Translation gives CASSFFSSGYTF.

V gene TRBV5-1 combines with J gene TRBJ2-5; 8 nucleotides agree with TRBD2. This CDR3 contains 16 residues. Germline V lookup: CDR1 SGHRS, CDR2 YFSETQ. V shed 0 bases, J shed 5 bases, and the junction held 9 bases outside the gene matches. In DNA form, the CDR3 reads TGCGCCAGCAGCTTGGCCCAGCGGGGGTTCCGGGAGACCCAGTACTTC. Translation gives CASSLAQRGFRETQYF.

The chain joins TRBV5-1 to TRBJ1-2, with unresolved D. The germline V gene encodes CDR1 SGHRS and CDR2 YFSETQ. The CDR3 is 16 amino acids. V was pared by 0 bases and J by 7 bases, with 19 bases between. CDR3 bases: TGCGCCAGCAGCTTGGCTAGCGTAGGGCGAATGGGTGGCTACACCTTC. Translation gives CASSLASVGRMGGYTF.